The 21 T cell receptor beta chains listed next were all sequenced from one sample in a study of PD-1 blockade in classical Hodgkin lymphoma. The protocol was immunoSEQ multiplex PCR, while the TCRdb copy is restricted to in-frame clones and leaves out a portion. The profile shows about 41,000 clones, 86% of them singletons. The patients all showed relapse after autologous stem cell transplantation, while their brentuximab vedotin exposure varied. Sequences were derived from peripheral blood mononuclear cells (PBMCs), sampled before the second cycle of nivolumab. The receptors derive from a human donor with classical Hodgkin lymphoma.

V and J are TRBV9 and TRBJ1-1; D unclear. The V end lost 1 base, the J end lost 0 bases, and 10 bases lay between the germline ends. CDR3 length: 15 residues. Germline-derived CDR1 and CDR2 are SGDLS and YYNGEE. CDR3: CASSVNYGLNTEAFF. Here the CDR3 DNA reads TGTGCCAGCAGCGTAAACTATGGCCTGAACACTGAAGCTTTCTTT. The full variable domain, in which reference TRBV9 and TRBJ1-1 provide the parts outside the CDR3, is DSGVTQTPKHLITATGQRVTLRCSPRSGDLSVYWYQQSLDQGLQFLIQYYNGEERAKGNILERFSAQQFPDLHSELNLSSLELGDSALYFCASSVNYGLNTEAFFGQGTRLTVV.

This chain connects TRBV7-2 to TRBJ2-1; D might be TRBD2 (5 bases). This CDR3 comprises 17 residues. Germline loops: CDR1 SGHTA, CDR2 FQGNSA. Trimming cost V 0 bases and J 1 base, with 13 bases left between them. CDR3 region: CASSLASRDVSYNEQFF. CDR3 bases: TGTGCCAGCAGCTTAGCGTCTCGGGATGTATCCTACAATGAGCAGTTCTTC.

This chain connects TRBV5-1 to TRBJ2-5; D is possibly TRBD2 (6 bases). Germline CDR1 is SGHRS and CDR2 is YFSETQ. The CDR3 spans 16 residues. V was clipped by 2 bases and J by 0 bases, with 14 bases between them. The CDR3 DNA reads as TGCGCCAGCAGCTTCCAGACTAGTAATCACCAAGAGACCCAGTACTTC. Translated, it gives CASSFQTSNHQETQYF. Looking up the rest from reference TRBV5-1 and TRBJ2-5 gives the full variable domain: KAGVTQTPRYLIKTRGQQVTLSCSPISGHRSVSWYQQTPGQGLQFLFEYFSETQRNKGNFPGRFSGRQFSNSRSEMNVSTLELGDSALYLCASSFQTSNHQETQYFGPGTRLLVL.

The table lists this clone with a few counts. The rearrangement joins TRBV5-1 to TRBJ1-1; TRBD1 might be the D (6 bases). The CDR3 sequence is 15 residues long. Trimming cost V 5 bases and J 8 bases, with 22 bases left between them. Germline V lookup: CDR1 SGHRS, CDR2 YFSETQ. The CDR3 nucleotides are TGCGCCAGCAGATCACAGGTGGGGGGCTCCGAGGAAGCTTTCTTT. This translates into CASRSQVGGSEEAFF.

This rearrangement joins TRBV2 to TRBJ1-5, with TRBD1 matching over 10 bases. Trimming took 6 bases from V and 6 from J; bases not matched to a gene: 5. CDR1 and CDR2 (germline): SNHLY, FYNNEI. This CDR3 has 14 residues. The CDR3 DNA reads as TGTGCCAGCAGGAGACAGGGGGCAAGTCAGCCCCAGCATTTT. It encodes CASRRQGASQPQHF.

The V and J genes are TRBV29-1 and TRBJ1-1; a weak D match, TRBD1 (6 bases). The CDR3 loop spans 11 amino acids. Trimming removed 3 bases from V and 8 bases from J, with 10 bases in between. Per the germline V gene, CDR1 is SQVTM and CDR2 is ANQGSEA. CDR3 sequence (DNA): TGCAGCGTTGAGGAGACAGGAGAAGCTTTCTTT. Protein: CSVEETGEAFF.

This chain connects TRBV5-4 to TRBJ2-1; TRBD2 matches 9 bases. The V segment lost 4 bases and the J segment 10 bases; nucleotides outside the gene matches: 12. Germline V gene data show CDR1 as SGHNT and CDR2 as YYREEE (reference sequence). The CDR3 runs 15 residues. The CDR3 DNA follows: TGTGCCAGCAGCCAAAAAATAGCGGGAGTGGGGGAGCAGTTCTTC. Protein product: CASSQKIAGVGEQFF.

The V gene is TRBV7-9, the J gene TRBJ2-3, with a possible D match to TRBD2 (6 bases). CDR1 SEHNR and CDR2 FQNEAQ come from the germline V gene (reference sequence). V was shortened by 2 bases and J by 0 bases, with 18 bases between the two germline ends. CDR3 length: 18 residues. This chain's CDR3 is CASSLLRSGGASTDTQYF. In DNA, the CDR3 is TGTGCCAGCAGCTTATTACGCTCGGGCGGGGCTAGCACAGATACGCAGTATTTT.

The chain recombines TRBV7-6 with TRBJ1-2, with TRBD1 identical over 8 bases. With V trimmed by 2 bases and J by 7 bases, 9 bases remained unmatched. In germline, CDR1 is SGHVS, CDR2 FNYEAQ. The CDR3 contains 15 residues. Here the CDR3 reads CASSLLSGGDSGYTF. The CDR3 DNA follows: TGTGCCAGCAGCTTATTGTCAGGGGGCGACTCTGGCTACACCTTC.

Only one count was recorded for this clone. The chain carries TRBV6-1 and TRBJ1-5; TRBD1 is a possible D gene (6 bases). V was clipped by 10 bases and J by 7 bases, with 17 bases between them. The CDR3 has 13 amino acids. The V gene's germline CDR1 is MNHNS and CDR2 SASEGT. CDR3 sequence (DNA): TGTGCCACCATACTGTCACAGGGACAGCCCCAGCATTTT. Protein sequence: CATILSQGQPQHF.

The chain recombines TRBV11-2 with TRBJ2-7, with D maybe TRBD1 (6 bases). Germline V gene lookup returns CDR1 SGHAT and CDR2 FQNNGV. This CDR3 comprises 13 residues. Trimming stripped 5 bases from V and 5 bases from J, with 13 bases between. The CDR3 DNA is TGTGCCAGCAGCCGACAGGCTCTGAACGAGCAGTACTTC. It is translated as CASSRQALNEQYF.

In its sample, this clone was seen once. For the CDR3, the DNA is TGTGCCAGCAGCCCCGGATACAATGAGCAGTTCTTC. This encodes CASSPGYNEQFF. The chain is built from TRBV14 and TRBJ2-1, with D uncertain. Germline assignment: CDR1 SGHDN and CDR2 FVKESK. Trimming took 4 bases from V and 4 from J, leaving 5 bases between them. The CDR3 consists of 12 residues.

This clone was observed a single time. The chain links TRBV10-2 to TRBJ2-1; TRBD2 matches at 10 bases. V lost 0 bases to trimming and J lost 6 bases; unmatched junction nucleotides: 5. CDR1 is WSHSY and CDR2 is SAAADI in the germline V gene. The CDR3 is made up of 16 amino acids. CDR3 loop: CASSESTGLASNEQFF. The CDR3 region has the DNA TGCGCCAGCAGTGAGTCTACGGGACTAGCGAGCAATGAGCAGTTCTTC.

This clone appeared a single time. The rearrangement uses TRBV10-2 and TRBJ2-5, with 10 bases aligning to TRBD2. Looked up from germline, CDR1 is WSHSY and CDR2 is SAAADI. V lost 7 bases to trimming and J lost 2 bases; unmatched junction nucleotides: 4. This CDR3 region has 14 residues. This CDR3 reads CASNGLAEQETQYF. CDR3 sequence (DNA): TGCGCCAGCAACGGACTAGCGGAGCAAGAGACCCAGTACTTC.

The chain employs TRBV9 and TRBJ2-1, with D perhaps TRBD2 (5 bases). The germline V gene has CDR1 SGDLS and CDR2 YYNGEE. CDR3 length equals 15 residues. Trimming pared 0 bases from V and 2 bases from J, leaving 9 bases between. The CDR3 reads CASSVEWRAYNEQFF. The CDR3, as DNA: TGTGCCAGCAGCGTAGAGTGGCGGGCCTACAATGAGCAGTTCTTC.

The chain recombines TRBV6-5 with TRBJ2-5, with 7 nucleotides matching TRBD1. The germline gives CDR1 MNHEY, CDR2 SVGAGI. CDR3 length equals 14 residues. Trimming cost V 2 bases and J 2 bases; bases outside gene matches: 2. In DNA, the CDR3 is TGTGCCAGCAGTTACAAGGGACAGCAAGAGACCCAGTACTTC. Residues: CASSYKGQQETQYF.

The chain links TRBV28 to TRBJ1-3; unclear D gene. The V gene lost 3 bases and the J gene lost 4 bases, with 10 bases spanning the gap. Germline V gene data show CDR1 as MDHEN and CDR2 as SYDVKM. The CDR3 runs 14 residues. CDR3 residues: CASSFGSWGNTIYF. The CDR3, as DNA: TGTGCCAGCAGTTTTGGCAGTTGGGGAAACACCATATATTTT.

The rearrangement uses TRBV5-1 and TRBJ2-3, with D possibly being TRBD1 or TRBD2 (5 bases each). V lost 1 base to trimming and J lost 0 bases, with 12 bases between them. Germline-derived CDR1 and CDR2 are SGHRS and YFSETQ. There are 16 residues in the CDR3. The DNA of the CDR3 is TGCGCCAGCAGCTTGTCCGGGACGGGAAGCACAGATACGCAGTATTTT. It yields the protein CASSLSGTGSTDTQYF.

The chain links TRBV6-1 to TRBJ1-5, with D perhaps TRBD1 (5 bases). The CDR3 contains 17 residues. Germline V gene sequence: CDR1 MNHNS, CDR2 SASEGT. V lost 3 bases and J lost 1, with 16 bases in between. CDR3: CASSDRGGGGSNQPQHF. In nucleotides, the CDR3 is TGTGCCAGCAGTGATCGGGGCGGGGGAGGCAGCAATCAGCCCCAGCATTTT.

This chain connects TRBV11-2 to TRBJ1-2; TRBD1 might be the D (6 bases). The CDR3 totals 18 residues. Germline V gene sequence: CDR1 SGHAT, CDR2 FQNNGV. Trimming took 1 base from V and 2 from J, leaving 20 bases between them. The CDR3 region has the DNA TGTGCCAGCAGCTTAGGGCATGCGGGGGCGAGGCCCAACTATGGCTACACCTTC. Translating gives CASSLGHAGARPNYGYTF.

The chain links TRBV5-1 to TRBJ2-1; 12 bases are shared with TRBD2. This CDR3 comprises 16 residues. With V trimmed by 0 bases and J by 8 bases, 6 bases remained unmatched. The V gene's germline CDR1 is SGHRS and CDR2 YFSETQ. In DNA, the CDR3 is TGCGCCAGCAGCTTGGATCTAGCGGGAGGGACCTATGAGCAGTTCTTC. Translated, it gives CASSLDLAGGTYEQFF.